This T cell receptor (beta chain) stems from a study of PD-1 blockade in classical Hodgkin lymphoma. General study points: Repertoire differences lack defined causes, possibly disease activity or prior therapy.

Points on this clone: The antigen remains undetermined.

Time point meaning: cycle 4 day 1 (C4D1), after less than 7 weeks of nivolumab. In every patient, relapse followed autologous stem cell transplantation, while exposure to brentuximab vedotin differed. TCRdb's table, derived via immunoSEQ multiplex PCR, lists solely in-frame clones and lacks some. In the table there are some 13,000 clones, 80% to 90% of which are singletons. The origin of this receptor is a human donor with classical Hodgkin lymphoma. The source was peripheral blood mononuclear cells (PBMCs), collected before the fourth cycle of nivolumab.

This CDR3 is CASSQGAGGKTYEQYF. The CDR3, as DNA: TGCGCCAGCAGCCAAGGAGCCGGGGGGAAGACCTACGAGCAGTACTTC. The chain is built from TRBV4-3 and TRBJ2-7; TRBD2 aligns across 7 bases. The length of the CDR3 is 16 residues. The V gene end was trimmed by 1 base and the J gene end by 2 bases; junction bases not matched to a gene: 8. From germline, CDR1 is LGHNA and CDR2 YSLEER.